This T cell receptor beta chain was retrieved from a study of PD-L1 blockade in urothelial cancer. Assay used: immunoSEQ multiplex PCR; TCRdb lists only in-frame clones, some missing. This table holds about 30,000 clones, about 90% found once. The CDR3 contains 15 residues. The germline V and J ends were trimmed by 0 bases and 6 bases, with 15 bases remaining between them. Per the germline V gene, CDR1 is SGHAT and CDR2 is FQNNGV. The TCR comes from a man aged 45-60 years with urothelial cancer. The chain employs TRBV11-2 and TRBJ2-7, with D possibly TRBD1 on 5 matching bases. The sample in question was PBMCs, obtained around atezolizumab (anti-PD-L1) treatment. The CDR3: CASSLEGFSGLEQYF. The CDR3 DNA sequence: TGTGCCAGCAGCTTAGAGGGGTTCTCAGGGCTCGAGCAGTACTTC.